The clone carrying this T cell receptor beta chain was observed at least ten times. This entry comes from a study of blood T cells in healthy people across ages. This CDR3 has 17 residues. Germline lookup yields CDR1 SGHTA and CDR2 FQGTGA. V dropped 2 bases and J dropped 5; count of bases not matched to a gene: 8. Using a J-beta primer mix together with a sample-barcoded 5' primer, a second PCR was run for about 6 to 11 cycles. From the 5' RACE reads, TCRdb called clonotypes with MiXCR, one entry per CDR3 protein. The table includes approximately 2,000,000 distinct CDR3 sequences, about two fifths detected once. Peripheral blood samples of 9 to 10 milliliters were drawn from each donor. No fewer than 6 million PBMCs went into each sample.

The V call is TRBV7-3, the J call TRBJ2-3, with 12 nucleotides matching TRBD2. Material for sequencing was blood. The source of this sequence is a human donor in good health. This CDR3 is CASSLLPSGGAVDTQYF. The CDR3 nucleotides are TGTGCCAGCAGCTTACTTCCTAGCGGGGGGGCTGTAGATACGCAGTATTTT.